The clone carrying this T cell receptor beta chain was detected only a few times. Its antigen is as yet unknown. TCRdb re-called the 5' RACE reads through MiXCR, storing one row per CDR3 protein. The sample has about 55,000 distinct CDR3 sequences, 9% to 9.5% seen once. The data are from a study of T-cell memory formation after mild COVID-19. Germline CDR1 reads LGHNA; CDR2 reads YNFKEQ. The CDR3 is 14 residues long. Trimming pared 1 base from V and 4 bases from J, leaving 9 bases between. Regarding the study as a whole: Pre-infection memory contained some responding clones, which suggested that cross-reactive memory had joined. Contracting CD4+ clones sat mainly in CM and EM; CD8+ in EMRA. From day 15 to 85, contracting clones were balanced between CD4 and CD8, whereas later expanders leaned toward CD4+.

Material: PBMCs or a T cell subset sorted from them (not recorded which). The clonotype comes from a young man who had mild COVID-19 (a few samples of this study predate the infection). Cell type and time point are not known. The chain couples TRBV4-2 to TRBJ2-3, with D possibly TRBD2 on 5 matching bases. CDR3 sequence reads: CASSQGLEADTQYF. DNA for the CDR3: TGTGCCAGCAGCCAAGGCCTGGAGGCAGATACGCAGTATTTT.